The present T cell receptor (beta chain) was sequenced within a study of T cell clonotyping in hematopoietic cell transplantation. Germline lookup yields CDR1 SQVTM and CDR2 ANQGSEA. The CDR3 is 18 amino acids. The trim removed 3 bases at V and 3 bases at J, leaving 18 bases unmatched. Libraries were prepared by immunoSEQ multiplex PCR; TCRdb keeps only in-frame clonotypes and omits some of them. The sample holds about 12,000 clones, roughly 90% seen once. This clonotype was sampled from a female patient between 50 and 59 years old who had an allogeneic stem cell transplant from an unrelated donor, so the T cells may come from the graft donor. Some clones in this sample may be carry-over from other donors' samples. The chain is built from TRBV29-1 and TRBJ1-1; 8 positions agree with TRBD1. The specimen was PBMCs, collected 100 days after allogeneic stem cell transplant. In DNA, the CDR3 is TGCAGCGTTGACTCCCTTGGACAGGGAGTAGGGATCGACACTGAAGCTTTCTTT. Residues: CSVDSLGQGVGIDTEAFF. Together with reference TRBV29-1 and TRBJ1-1, the CDR3 gives the full variable domain: SAVISQKPSRDICQRGTSLTIQCQVDSQVTMMFWYRQQPGQSLTLIATANQGSEATYESGFVIDKFPISRPNLTFSTLTVSNMSPEDSSIYLCSVDSLGQGVGIDTEAFFGQGTRLTVV.